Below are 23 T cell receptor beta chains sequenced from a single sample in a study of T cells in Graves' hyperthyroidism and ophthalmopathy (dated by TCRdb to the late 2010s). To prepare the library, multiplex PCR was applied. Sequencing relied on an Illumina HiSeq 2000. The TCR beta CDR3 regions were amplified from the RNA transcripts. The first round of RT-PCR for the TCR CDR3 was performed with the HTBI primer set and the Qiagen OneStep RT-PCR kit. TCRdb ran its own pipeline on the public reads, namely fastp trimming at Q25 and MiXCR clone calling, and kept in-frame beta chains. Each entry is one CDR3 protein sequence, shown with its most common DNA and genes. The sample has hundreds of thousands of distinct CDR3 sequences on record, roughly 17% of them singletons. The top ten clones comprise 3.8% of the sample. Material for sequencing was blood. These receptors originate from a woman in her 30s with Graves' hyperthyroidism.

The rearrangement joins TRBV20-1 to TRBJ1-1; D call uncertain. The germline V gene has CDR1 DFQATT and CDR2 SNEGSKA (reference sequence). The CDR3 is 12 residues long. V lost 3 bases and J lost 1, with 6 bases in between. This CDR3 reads CSASKWNTEAFF. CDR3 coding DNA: TGCAGTGCTAGTAAATGGAACACTGAAGCTTTCTTT.

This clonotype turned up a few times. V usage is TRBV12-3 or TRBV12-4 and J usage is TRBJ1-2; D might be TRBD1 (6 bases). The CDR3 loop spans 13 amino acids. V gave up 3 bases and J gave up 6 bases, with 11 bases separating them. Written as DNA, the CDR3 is TGTGCCAGCAGTTTTACGAGACAGGATGGCTACACCTTC. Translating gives CASSFTRQDGYTF.

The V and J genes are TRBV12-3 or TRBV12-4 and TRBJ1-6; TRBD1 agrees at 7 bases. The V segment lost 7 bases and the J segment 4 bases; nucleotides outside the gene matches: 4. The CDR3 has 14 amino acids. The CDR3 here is CASTPGQYNSPLHF. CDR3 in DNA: TGTGCCAGCACCCCGGGACAGTATAATTCACCCCTCCACTTT.

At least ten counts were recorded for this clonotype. The CDR3 reads CASSFPGPYEQYF. Written as DNA, the CDR3 is TGTGCCAGCAGTTTCCCAGGGCCCTACGAGCAGTACTTC. The chain links TRBV28 to TRBJ2-7; D is perhaps TRBD1 (5 bases). V gave up 3 bases and J gave up 2 bases, with 8 bases separating them. CDR3 length equals 13 residues. Germline V gene data show CDR1 as MDHEN and CDR2 as SYDVKM.

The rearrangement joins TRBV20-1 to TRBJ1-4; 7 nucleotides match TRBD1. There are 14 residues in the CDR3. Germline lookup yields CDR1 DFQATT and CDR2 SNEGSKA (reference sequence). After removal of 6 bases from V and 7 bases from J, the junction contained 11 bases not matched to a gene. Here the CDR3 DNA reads TGCAGTGCATACGGGACAGATAAGGGTGAAAAACTGTTTTTT. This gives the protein CSAYGTDKGEKLFF.

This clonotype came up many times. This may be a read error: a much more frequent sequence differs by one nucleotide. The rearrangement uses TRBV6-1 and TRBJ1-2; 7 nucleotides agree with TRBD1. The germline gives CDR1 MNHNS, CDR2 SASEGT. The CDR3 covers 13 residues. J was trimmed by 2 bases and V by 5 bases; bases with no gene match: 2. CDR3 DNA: TGTGCCAGCAGTATACAGGGGAACTATGGCTACACCTTC. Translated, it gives CASSIQGNYGYTF.

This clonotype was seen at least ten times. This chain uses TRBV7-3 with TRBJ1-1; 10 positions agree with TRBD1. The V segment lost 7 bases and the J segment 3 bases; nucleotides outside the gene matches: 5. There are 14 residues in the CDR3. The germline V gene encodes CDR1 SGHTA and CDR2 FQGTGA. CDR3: CASKPGTGDTEAFF. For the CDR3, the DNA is TGTGCCAGCAAACCCGGGACAGGGGACACTGAAGCTTTCTTT.

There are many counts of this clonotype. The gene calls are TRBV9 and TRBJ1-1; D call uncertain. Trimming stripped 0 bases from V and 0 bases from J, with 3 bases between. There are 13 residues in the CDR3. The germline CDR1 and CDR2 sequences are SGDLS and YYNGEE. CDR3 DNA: TGTGCCAGCAGCGTAGCTGTGAACACTGAAGCTTTCTTT. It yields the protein CASSVAVNTEAFF.

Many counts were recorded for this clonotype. CDR3 amino acids: CASSPGVPEAFF. The CDR3 DNA follows: TGTGCCAGCAGTCCAGGGGTCCCTGAAGCTTTCTTT. The chain joins TRBV12-3 or TRBV12-4 to TRBJ1-1, with D possibly matching TRBD1 (6 bases). CDR3 length: 12 residues. V gave up 5 bases and J gave up 6 bases, with 10 bases separating them.

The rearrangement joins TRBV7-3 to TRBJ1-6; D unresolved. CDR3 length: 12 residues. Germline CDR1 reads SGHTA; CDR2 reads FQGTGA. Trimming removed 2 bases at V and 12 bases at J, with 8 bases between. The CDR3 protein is CASSLSGEPLHF. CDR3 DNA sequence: TGTGCCAGCAGCTTATCAGGAGAACCCCTCCACTTT. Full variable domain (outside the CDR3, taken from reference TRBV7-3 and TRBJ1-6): GAGVSQTPSNKVTEKGKYVELRCDPISGHTALYWYRQSLGQGPEFLIYFQGTGAADDSGLPNDRFFAVRPEGSVSTLKIQRTERGDSAVYLCASSLSGEPLHFGNGTRLTVT.

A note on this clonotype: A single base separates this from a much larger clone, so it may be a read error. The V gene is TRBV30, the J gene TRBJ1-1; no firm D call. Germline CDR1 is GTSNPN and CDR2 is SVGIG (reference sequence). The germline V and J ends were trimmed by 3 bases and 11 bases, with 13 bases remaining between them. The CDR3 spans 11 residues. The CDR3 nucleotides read TGTGCCTGGAGACGGGAGGTGTTGGCTTTCTTT. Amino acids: CAWRREVLAFF.

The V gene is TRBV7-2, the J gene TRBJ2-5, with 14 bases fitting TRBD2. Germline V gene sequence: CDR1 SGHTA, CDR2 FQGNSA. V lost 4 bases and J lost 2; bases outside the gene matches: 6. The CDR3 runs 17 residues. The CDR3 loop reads CASSSEGLAGAQETQYF. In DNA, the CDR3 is TGTGCCAGCAGCTCGGAGGGACTAGCGGGAGCACAAGAGACCCAGTACTTC. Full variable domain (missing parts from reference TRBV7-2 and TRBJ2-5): GAGVSQSPSNKVTEKGKDVELRCDPISGHTALYWYRQSLGQGLEFLIYFQGNSAPDKSGLPSDRFSAERTGGSVSTLTIQRTQQEDSAVYLCASSSEGLAGAQETQYFGPGTRLLVL.

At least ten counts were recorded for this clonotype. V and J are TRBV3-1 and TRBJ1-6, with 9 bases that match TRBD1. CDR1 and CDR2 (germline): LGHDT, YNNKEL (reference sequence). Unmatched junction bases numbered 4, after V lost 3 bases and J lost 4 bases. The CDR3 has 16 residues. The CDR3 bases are TGTGCCAGCAGCCATGGACAGGGGACGTATAATTCACCCCTCCACTTT. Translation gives CASSHGQGTYNSPLHF.

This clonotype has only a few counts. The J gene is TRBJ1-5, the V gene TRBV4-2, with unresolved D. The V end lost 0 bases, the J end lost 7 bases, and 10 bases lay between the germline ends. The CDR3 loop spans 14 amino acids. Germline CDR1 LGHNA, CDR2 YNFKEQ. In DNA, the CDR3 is TGTGCCAGCAGCCAAGATATTTCGGGCCAGCCCCAGCATTTT. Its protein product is CASSQDISGQPQHF.

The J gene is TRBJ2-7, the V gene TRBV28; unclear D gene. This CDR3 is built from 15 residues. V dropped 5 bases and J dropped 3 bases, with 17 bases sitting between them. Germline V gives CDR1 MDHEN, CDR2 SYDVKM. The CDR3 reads CASSRSARGLYEQYF. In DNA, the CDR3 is TGTGCCAGCAGTCGATCTGCGCGCGGCCTCTACGAGCAGTACTTC.

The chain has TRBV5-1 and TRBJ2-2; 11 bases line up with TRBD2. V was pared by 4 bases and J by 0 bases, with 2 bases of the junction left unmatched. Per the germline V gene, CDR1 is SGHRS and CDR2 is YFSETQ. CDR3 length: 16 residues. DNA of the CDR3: TGCGCCAGCAGCACGGGACTAGCGGCGAACACCGGGGAGCTGTTTTTT. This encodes CASSTGLAANTGELFF.

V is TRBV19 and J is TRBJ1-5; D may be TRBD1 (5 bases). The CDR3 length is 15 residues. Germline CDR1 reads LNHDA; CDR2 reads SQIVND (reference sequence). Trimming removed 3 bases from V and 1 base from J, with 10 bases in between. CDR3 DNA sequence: TGTGCCAGTAGTATGGGGGGGTTGAGCAATCAGCCCCAGCATTTT. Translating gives CASSMGGLSNQPQHF.

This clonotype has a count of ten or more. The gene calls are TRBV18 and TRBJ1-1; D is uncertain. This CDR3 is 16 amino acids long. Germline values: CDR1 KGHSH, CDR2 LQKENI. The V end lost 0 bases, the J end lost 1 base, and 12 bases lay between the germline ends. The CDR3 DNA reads TGTGCCAGCTCACCACCGTCCGACGGCTCGAACACTGAAGCTTTCTTT. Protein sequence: CASSPPSDGSNTEAFF.

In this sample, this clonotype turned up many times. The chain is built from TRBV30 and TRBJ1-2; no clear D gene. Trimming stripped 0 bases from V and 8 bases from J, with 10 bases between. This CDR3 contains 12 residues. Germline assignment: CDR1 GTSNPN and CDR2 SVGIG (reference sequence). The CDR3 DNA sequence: TGTGCCTGGAGTGTAGGGCGTGGAGGCTACACCTTC. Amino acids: CAWSVGRGGYTF.

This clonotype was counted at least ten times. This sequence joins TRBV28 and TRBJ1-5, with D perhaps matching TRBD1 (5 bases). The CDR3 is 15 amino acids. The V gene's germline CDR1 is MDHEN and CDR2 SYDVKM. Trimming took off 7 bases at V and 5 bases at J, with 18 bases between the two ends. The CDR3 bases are TGTGCCAGCACTTCCTCGGGACTCCTCGATCAGCCCCAGCATTTT. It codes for CASTSSGLLDQPQHF.

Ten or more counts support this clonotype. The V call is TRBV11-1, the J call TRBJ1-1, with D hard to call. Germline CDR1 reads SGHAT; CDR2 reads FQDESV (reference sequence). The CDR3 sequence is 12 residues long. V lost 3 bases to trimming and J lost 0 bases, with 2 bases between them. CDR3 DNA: TGTGCCAGCAGCTTCTTGAACACTGAAGCTTTCTTT. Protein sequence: CASSFLNTEAFF.

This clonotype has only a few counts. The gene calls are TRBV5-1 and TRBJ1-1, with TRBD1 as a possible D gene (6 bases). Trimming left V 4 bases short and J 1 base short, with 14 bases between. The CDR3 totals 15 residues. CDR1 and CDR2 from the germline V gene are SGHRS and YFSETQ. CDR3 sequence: CASSPSEGGNTEAFF. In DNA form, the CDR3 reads TGCGCCAGCAGCCCCAGCGAGGGGGGGAACACTGAAGCTTTCTTT.

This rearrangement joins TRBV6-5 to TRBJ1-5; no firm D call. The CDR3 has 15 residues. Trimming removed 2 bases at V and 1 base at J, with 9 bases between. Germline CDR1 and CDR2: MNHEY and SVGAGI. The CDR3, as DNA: TGTGCCAGCAGTTACAAAGCGAGGAGCAATCAGCCCCAGCATTTT. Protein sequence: CASSYKARSNQPQHF.